This entry lists 4 T cell receptor beta chains sequenced from one sample in a study of PD-1 blockade in classical Hodgkin lymphoma. Measured with immunoSEQ multiplex PCR; TCRdb has only the in-frame clones, and not every one. This sample has about 46,000 clones; around 70% occur once, and the top ten carry approximately 11%. All patients relapsed after autologous stem cell transplantation, and brentuximab vedotin exposure varied. This material consisted of peripheral blood mononuclear cells (PBMCs), taken at baseline. These receptors were taken from a human donor with classical Hodgkin lymphoma.

The gene calls are TRBV27 and TRBJ1-2; D is possibly TRBD1 (6 bases). The length of the CDR3 is 11 residues. V was cut by 3 bases and J by 14 bases, with 13 bases left in between. CDR1 and CDR2 from the germline V gene are MNHEY and SMNVEV (reference sequence). CDR3 amino acids: CASSFGGGMTF. In nucleotides, the CDR3 is TGTGCCAGCAGTTTTGGCGGGGGCATGACCTTC.

This sequence joins TRBV11-2 and TRBJ2-1; D call uncertain. V lost 0 bases and J 0 bases, leaving 9 bases between the germline ends. Germline CDR1 SGHAT, CDR2 FQNNGV. This CDR3 region has 16 residues. DNA of the CDR3: TGTGCCAGCAGCTTAGAAATCAGCAGCTCCTACAATGAGCAGTTCTTC. Its translation: CASSLEISSSYNEQFF.

V and J are TRBV5-1 and TRBJ2-7; TRBD1 aligns across 7 bases. The trim removed 5 bases at V and 4 bases at J, leaving 3 bases unmatched. The CDR3 extends over 12 amino acids. Germline assignment: CDR1 SGHRS and CDR2 YFSETQ. CDR3 DNA: TGCGCCAGCAGTCCGACAGGGTACGAGCAGTACTTC. This gives the protein CASSPTGYEQYF.

The table lists this clone with many counts. The rearrangement uses TRBV10-1 and TRBJ1-2; D perhaps matches TRBD1 (6 bases). Per germline, CDR1 WNHNN and CDR2 SYGVQD (reference sequence). The CDR3 covers 17 residues. Trimming stripped 1 base from V and 0 bases from J, with 15 bases between. CDR3 region: CASSEYGGKGANYGYTF. The DNA of the CDR3 is TGCGCCAGCAGTGAGTATGGAGGGAAGGGGGCTAACTATGGCTACACCTTC.